This T cell receptor (beta chain) was sequenced for a study of blood T cell repertoires in COVID-19. The method was immunoSEQ multiplex PCR; TCRdb's version includes in-frame clones alone and lacks a portion of them. The table includes 200,000 to 250,000 clones, about 85% detected once. This CDR3 contains 18 residues. V lost 0 bases and J lost 2; bases outside the gene matches: 11. Material: PBMCs or T cells enriched from blood (not recorded which). The sequence was obtained from a man aged 25-45 years who had recovered from COVID-19. The chain has TRBV5-3 and TRBJ1-1, with 9 positions matching TRBD1. TRBV5-3 is sorted into the ORF group, with uncertain function. CDR3 region: CARSLVSWTGDGNTEAFF. Written as DNA, the CDR3 is TGTGCCAGAAGCTTGGTCTCCTGGACAGGGGACGGCAACACTGAAGCTTTCTTT.